By frequency in the sample, the clone carrying this T cell receptor (beta chain) is medium-sized. The sample originates from a study of blood T cell repertoires in COVID-19. Assay used: immunoSEQ multiplex PCR; TCRdb lists only in-frame clones, some missing. This sample has about 40,000 clones, with more than 80% found just once. Germline values: CDR1 MNHNY, CDR2 SVGAGI (reference sequence). V dropped 5 bases and J dropped 5 bases, with 15 bases sitting between them. The CDR3 length is 14 residues. V gene TRBV6-6 combines with J gene TRBJ2-5; D remains unclear. The TCR originated in a human donor in a cohort sampled during active or convalescent COVID-19. The donor label of this sample is uncertain. The material sequenced was peripheral blood. This CDR3 is CASSPTTTWETQYF. In DNA form, the CDR3 reads TGTGCCAGCAGTCCTACTACTACTTGGGAGACCCAGTACTTC.